This T cell receptor beta chain was profiled in a study of blood T cell repertoires in COVID-19. The method was immunoSEQ multiplex PCR; TCRdb's version includes in-frame clones alone and lacks a portion of them. The sample has roughly 200,000 clones; about 90% are singletons. V shed 3 bases and J 6 bases; nucleotides not matched to a gene: 8. The germline V gene encodes CDR1 ENHRY and CDR2 SYGVKD. This CDR3 region has 17 residues. This TCR derives from a woman between 18 and 29 years old who had recovered from COVID-19. This chain connects TRBV10-3 to TRBJ2-2, with TRBD2 identical over 12 bases. Sequencing was carried out using peripheral blood. Written as DNA, the CDR3 is TGTGCCATCAGTGAAGGGGGAACTAGCGGGAGGCCCGGGGAGCTGTTTTTT. Its protein product is CAISEGGTSGRPGELFF.